This entry features one TCR beta chain sequence. This sample was taken from a study of cytomegalovirus exposure and HLA in healthy donors. The CDR3 loop spans 12 amino acids. The germline gives CDR1 SGHVS, CDR2 FQNEAQ. The V and J ends lost 4 bases and 4 bases respectively, with 7 bases between them. All donors participated as healthy donors of bone marrow. The PCR made use of 60 Vbeta and 13 Jbeta primers. TCRdb's table, derived via immunoSEQ multiplex PCR, lists solely in-frame clones and lacks some. Among 200,000 or so clones listed, roughly 84% were seen once. The clonotype originates from a girl under two years old in good health and CMV-seronegative. Sequencing was carried out using PBMCs. The V call is TRBV7-8, the J call TRBJ1-1; weak D call: TRBD1 (6 bases). In nucleotides, the CDR3 is TGTGCCAGCAGCTGGGGGCGCACTGAAGCTTTCTTT. Its protein product is CASSWGRTEAFF.